What follows describes a single T cell receptor (beta chain). Those enrolled in Seattle joined during active infection and were followed longitudinally afterward. With 11 bases removed from V and 2 bases from J, the gap between germline ends came to 18 bases. Germline-derived CDR1 and CDR2 are SGHVS and FQNEAQ. CDR3 length: 14 residues. The data are from a study of blood T cell repertoires in COVID-19. Study in general: Samples of COVID-19 (acute and convalescent) were obtained from the United States, Italy and Spain. Sources were T cells, B-cell-depleted T cells, or PBMCs; the material itself was cDNA or gDNA.

The authors' processing: By means of reference gene primer amplification, nucleated cell counts were estimated. Generated by immunoSEQ multiplex PCR, the TCRdb table keeps only in-frame clones and is missing some. The V and J calls and clone size are taken from that table; D and trimming were inferred from the DNA. The profile shows hundreds of thousands of clones, about 90% of them singletons. V gene TRBV7-8 combines with J gene TRBJ2-5; TRBD2 might be the D (6 bases). Input material: peripheral blood. The TCR originated in a woman between 25 and 40 years old with COVID-19, enrolled during active disease. CDR3 DNA: TGTGCCTCCTCGTCAGCGGGCGGGCAAGAGACCCAGTACTTC. This sequence encodes CASSSAGGQETQYF.